A selection of T cell receptor beta chains follows, all from one sample in a study of control samples from healthy donors and cancer patients. TCRdb keeps only in-frame clones here, not all; method: immunoSEQ multiplex PCR. The profile shows about 110,000 clones, approximately 90% of them singletons. Sequencing input: blood. The receptors stem from a woman aged 45-65 years in good health. Each CDR3 is given with its conserved first and last residue. The order of the fields is J gene, V gene, D gene, clone size, CDR3 DNA, CDR3 protein. A D gene is named only where the DNA matches it firmly. Clone size appears in some rows only: once, few, many, or a class for an expanded clone.

TRBJ1-5	TRBV12-3/TRBV12-4	.	.	TGTGCCAGCAGTTTAAGGGAGGGTCAGCCCCAGCATTTT	CASSLREGQPQHF
TRBJ1-1	TRBV5-1	.	.	TGCGCCAGCAGCTTGGGTTCCGCGACTGAAGCTTTCTTT	CASSLGSATEAFF
TRBJ1-4	TRBV6-5	.	.	TGTGCCAGCGTCTTGGAGAAACTGTTTTTT	CASVLEKLFF
TRBJ1-6	TRBV11-2	.	.	TGTGCCAGCAGCGCAGGTGGGCGGAATAATTCACCCCTCCACTTT	CASSAGGRNNSPLHF
TRBJ2-3	TRBV6-1	.	.	TGTGCCAGCAGTGAACGCGGCGCGGTAAGCACAGATACGCAGTATTTT	CASSERGAVSTDTQYF
TRBJ2-1	TRBV3-1/TRBV3-2	TRBD2	.	TGTGCCAGCAGCCAAGATAGCGGGGGGGCCAATGAGCAGTTCTTC	CASSQDSGGANEQFF
TRBJ1-1	TRBV9	TRBD1	.	TGTGCCAGCAGCAGATGGGACAGGGCGACCGACGAAGCTTTCTTT	CASSRWDRATDEAFF
TRBJ2-1	TRBV5-1	TRBD1	.	TGCGCCAGCAGCGTGGAAAACAGGGGTCCGAGCAATGAGCAGTTCTTC	CASSVENRGPSNEQFF
TRBJ1-6	TRBV27	.	.	TGTGCCAGCAGTTTAAGGACTAATTCACCCCTCCACTTT	CASSLRTNSPLHF
TRBJ2-7	TRBV11-2	.	.	TGTGCCGGCAGCTTAGTCCTAGACAGGTACAGCTACGAGCAGTACTTC	CAGSLVLDRYSYEQYF
TRBJ1-1	TRBV19	.	once	TGTGCCAGTGGGGGAGCTTTCTTT	CASGGAFF
TRBJ2-2	TRBV5-5	.	.	TGTGCCAGCAGCTTGGTTTCGACCGTGACCGGGGAGCTGTTTTTT	CASSLVSTVTGELFF
TRBJ2-2	TRBV7-2	TRBD1	.	TGTGCCAGCACGAACCGACAGGGTGGAAACACCGGGGAGCTGTTTTTT	CASTNRQGGNTGELFF
TRBJ1-2	TRBV9	TRBD1	few	TGTGCCAGCAGCCCGGGGACAGGGGGATATGGCTACACCTTC	CASSPGTGGYGYTF
TRBJ1-2	TRBV12-3/TRBV12-4	TRBD1	.	TGTGCCAGCACCGCGACAGGGGACGGCTACACCTTC	CASTATGDGYTF
TRBJ2-6	TRBV2	.	.	TGTGCCAGTTCTTCGACTGGGGCCAACGTCCTGACTTTC	CASSSTGANVLTF
TRBJ2-5	TRBV5-1	TRBD2	.	TGCGCCAGCAGCTTCTCAACGGGGGGGCAAGAGACCCAGTACTTC	CASSFSTGGQETQYF
TRBJ2-1	TRBV7-2	TRBD2	once	TGTGCCAGCAGCTTAGCCACTAGCGGTGGGGCTTATGAGCAGTTCTTC	CASSLATSGGAYEQFF
TRBJ2-1	TRBV5-1	.	.	TGCGCCAGCAGAGTTTTTACCGAATCTCTTTACAATGAGCAGTTCTTC	CASRVFTESLYNEQFF
TRBJ2-2	TRBV9	.	few	TGTGCCAGCAGCATATCGGCAGGGGAATCCGGGGAGCTGTTTTTT	CASSISAGESGELFF
TRBJ2-1	TRBV6-5	.	.	TGTGCCAGCAGGTCAACTAGCAATGAGCAGTTCTTC	CASRSTSNEQFF
TRBJ1-4	TRBV9	TRBD1	.	TGTGCCAGCAGCCCAAGGACAGGGGGCTTCGAAAAACTGTTTTTT	CASSPRTGGFEKLFF
TRBJ1-2	TRBV5-1	TRBD1	.	TGCGCCAGCAGGGTTGGAACAGGGGGTGGCTACACCTTC	CASRVGTGGGYTF
TRBJ2-3	TRBV6-5	TRBD1	.	TGTGCCAGCAGGAGGGACAGGGGAGGAACAGATACGCAGTATTTT	CASRRDRGGTDTQYF
TRBJ1-6	TRBV6-6	.	few	TGTGCCAGCAGTTCCCTCTCGGCGCGCTCCAATTCACCCCTCCACTTT	CASSSLSARSNSPLHF
TRBJ1-4	TRBV30	.	many	TGTGCCTGGAGTTCAACAAGGACGCCACCTAATGAAAAACTGTTTTTT	CAWSSTRTPPNEKLFF